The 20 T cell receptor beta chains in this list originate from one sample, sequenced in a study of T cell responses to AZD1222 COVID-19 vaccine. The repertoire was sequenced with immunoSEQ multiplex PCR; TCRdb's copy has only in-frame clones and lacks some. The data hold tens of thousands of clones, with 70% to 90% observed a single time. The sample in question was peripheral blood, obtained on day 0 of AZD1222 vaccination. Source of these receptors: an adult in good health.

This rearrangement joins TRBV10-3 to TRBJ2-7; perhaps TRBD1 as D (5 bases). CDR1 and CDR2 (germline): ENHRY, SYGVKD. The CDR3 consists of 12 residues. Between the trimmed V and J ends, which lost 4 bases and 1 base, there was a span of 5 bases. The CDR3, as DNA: TGTGCCATCAGTGGACAGTCCTACGAGCAGTACTTC. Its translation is CAISGQSYEQYF.

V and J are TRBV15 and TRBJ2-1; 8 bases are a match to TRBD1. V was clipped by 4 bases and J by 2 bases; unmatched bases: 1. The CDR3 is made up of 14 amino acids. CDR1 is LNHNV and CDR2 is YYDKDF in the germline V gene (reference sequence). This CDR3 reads CATSTGGTYNEQFF. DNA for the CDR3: TGTGCCACCAGCACAGGGGGCACCTACAATGAGCAGTTCTTC.

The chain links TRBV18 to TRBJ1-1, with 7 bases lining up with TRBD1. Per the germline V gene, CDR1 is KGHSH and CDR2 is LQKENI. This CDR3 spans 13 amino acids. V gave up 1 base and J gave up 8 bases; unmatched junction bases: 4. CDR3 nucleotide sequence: TGTGCCAGCTCACCACGGCGGACAGGAGAAGCTTTCTTT. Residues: CASSPRRTGEAFF. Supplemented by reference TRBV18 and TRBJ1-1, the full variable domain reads NAGVMQNPRHLVRRRGQEARLRCSPMKGHSHVYWYRQLPEEGLKFMVYLQKENIIDESGMPKERFSAEFPKEGPSILRIQQVVRGDSAAYFCASSPRRTGEAFFGQGTRLTVV.

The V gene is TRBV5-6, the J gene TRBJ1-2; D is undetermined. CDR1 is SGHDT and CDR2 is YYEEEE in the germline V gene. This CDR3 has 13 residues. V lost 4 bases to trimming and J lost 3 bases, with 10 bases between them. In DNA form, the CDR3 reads TGTGCCAGCAGCGAGAGCAGGTACTATGGCTACACCTTC. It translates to CASSESRYYGYTF.

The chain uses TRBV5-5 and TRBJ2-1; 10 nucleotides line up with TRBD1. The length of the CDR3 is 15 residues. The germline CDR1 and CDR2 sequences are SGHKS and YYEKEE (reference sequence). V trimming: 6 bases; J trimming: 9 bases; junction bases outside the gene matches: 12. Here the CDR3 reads CASTSGTGVLSEQFF. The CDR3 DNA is TGTGCCAGCACGTCCGGGACAGGGGTGCTTTCTGAGCAGTTCTTC.

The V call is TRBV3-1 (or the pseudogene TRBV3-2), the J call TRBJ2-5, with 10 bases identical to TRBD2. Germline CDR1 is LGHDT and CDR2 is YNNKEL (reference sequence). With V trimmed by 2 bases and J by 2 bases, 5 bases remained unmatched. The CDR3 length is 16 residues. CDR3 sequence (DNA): TGTGCCAGCAGCCAATCCTTAGCGGGGGGTCAAGAGACCCAGTACTTC. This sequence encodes CASSQSLAGGQETQYF.

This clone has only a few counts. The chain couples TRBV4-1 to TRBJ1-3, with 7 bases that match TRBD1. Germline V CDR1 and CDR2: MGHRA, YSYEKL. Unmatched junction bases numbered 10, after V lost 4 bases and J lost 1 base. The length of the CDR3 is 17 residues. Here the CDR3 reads CASSLRQGGFSGNTIYF. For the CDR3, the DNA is TGCGCCAGCAGCCTCCGACAGGGCGGTTTTTCTGGAAACACCATATATTTT.

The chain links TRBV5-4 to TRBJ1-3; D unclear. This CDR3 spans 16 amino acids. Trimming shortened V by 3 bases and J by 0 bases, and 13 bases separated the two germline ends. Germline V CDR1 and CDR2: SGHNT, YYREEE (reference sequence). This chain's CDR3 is CASSSRTASSGNTIYF. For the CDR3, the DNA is TGTGCCAGCAGCTCTAGGACGGCCAGCTCTGGAAACACCATATATTTT. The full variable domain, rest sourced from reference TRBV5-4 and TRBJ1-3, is ETGVTQSPTHLIKTRGQQVTLRCSSQSGHNTVSWYQQALGQGPQFIFQYYREEENGRGNFPPRFSGLQFPNYSSELNVNALELDDSALYLCASSSRTASSGNTIYFGEGSWLTVV.

The CDR3 loop reads CASSLLGLKGGDTQYF. The CDR3 DNA is TGTGCCAGCAGCTTATTGGGACTTAAAGGGGGAGATACGCAGTATTTT. V is TRBV7-3 and J is TRBJ2-3, with D perhaps being TRBD1 or TRBD2 (6 bases each). The CDR3 has 16 amino acids. V lost 2 bases and J lost 5, with 17 bases in between. The germline V gene encodes CDR1 SGHTA and CDR2 FQGTGA.

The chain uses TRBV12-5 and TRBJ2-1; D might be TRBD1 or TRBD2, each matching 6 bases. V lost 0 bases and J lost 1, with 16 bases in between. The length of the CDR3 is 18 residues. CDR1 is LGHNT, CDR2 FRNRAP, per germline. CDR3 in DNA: TGTGCTAGTGGTTTGGTACTGGGGGGCCTAATTTCCTACAATGAGCAGTTCTTC. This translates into CASGLVLGGLISYNEQFF.

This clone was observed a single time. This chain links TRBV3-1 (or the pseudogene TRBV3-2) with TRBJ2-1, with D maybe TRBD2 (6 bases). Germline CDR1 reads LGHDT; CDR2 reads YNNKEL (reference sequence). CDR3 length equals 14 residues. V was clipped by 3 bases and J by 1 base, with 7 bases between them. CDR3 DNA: TGTGCCAGCAGCCAGGGGGGATCCTACAATGAGCAGTTCTTC. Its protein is CASSQGGSYNEQFF.

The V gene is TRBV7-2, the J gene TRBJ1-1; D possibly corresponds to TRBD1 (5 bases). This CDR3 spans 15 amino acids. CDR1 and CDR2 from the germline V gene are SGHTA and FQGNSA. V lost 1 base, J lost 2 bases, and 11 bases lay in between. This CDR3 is CASSLGQTTNTEAFF. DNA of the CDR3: TGTGCCAGCAGCTTAGGACAGACAACCAACACTGAAGCTTTCTTT.

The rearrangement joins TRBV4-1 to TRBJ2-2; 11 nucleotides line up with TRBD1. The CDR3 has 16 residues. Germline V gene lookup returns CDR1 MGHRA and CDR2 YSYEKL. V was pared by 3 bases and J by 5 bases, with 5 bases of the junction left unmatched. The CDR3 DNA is TGCGCCAGCAGCCAGGACAGGGGGCTGGGGACCGGGGAGCTGTTTTTT. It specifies CASSQDRGLGTGELFF.

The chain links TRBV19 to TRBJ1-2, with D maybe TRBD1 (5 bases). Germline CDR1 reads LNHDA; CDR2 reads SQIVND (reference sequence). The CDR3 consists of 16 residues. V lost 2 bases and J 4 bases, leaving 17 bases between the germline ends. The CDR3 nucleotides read TGTGCCAGTAGTATATTAACAGGCAACCGAATCTATGGCTACACCTTC. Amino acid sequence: CASSILTGNRIYGYTF. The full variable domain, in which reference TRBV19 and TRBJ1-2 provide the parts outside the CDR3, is DGGITQSPKYLFRKEGQNVTLSCEQNLNHDAMYWYRQDPGQGLRLIYYSQIVNDFQKGDIAEGYSVSREKKESFPLTVTSAQKNPTAFYLCASSILTGNRIYGYTFGSGTRLTVV.

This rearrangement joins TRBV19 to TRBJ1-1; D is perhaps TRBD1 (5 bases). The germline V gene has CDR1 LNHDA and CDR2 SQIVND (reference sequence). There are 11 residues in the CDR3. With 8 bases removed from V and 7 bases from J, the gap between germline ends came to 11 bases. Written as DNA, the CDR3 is TGTGCCAGTGGGGCTGGACATGAAGCTTTCTTT. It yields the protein CASGAGHEAFF.

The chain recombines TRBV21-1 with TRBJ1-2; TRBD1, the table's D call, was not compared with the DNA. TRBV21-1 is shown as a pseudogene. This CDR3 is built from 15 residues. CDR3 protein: CASSWPTGSSYGYTF. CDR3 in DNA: TGTGCCAGCAGTTGGCCGACAGGGTCAAGCTATGGCTACACCTTC.

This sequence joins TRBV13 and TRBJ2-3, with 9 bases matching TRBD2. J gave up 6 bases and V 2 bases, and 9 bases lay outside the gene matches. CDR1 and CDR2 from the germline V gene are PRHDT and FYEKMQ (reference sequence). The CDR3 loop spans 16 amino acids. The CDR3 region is CASSLYPRGGFDTQYF. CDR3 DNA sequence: TGTGCCAGCAGCTTATACCCGCGGGGGGGCTTCGATACGCAGTATTTT.

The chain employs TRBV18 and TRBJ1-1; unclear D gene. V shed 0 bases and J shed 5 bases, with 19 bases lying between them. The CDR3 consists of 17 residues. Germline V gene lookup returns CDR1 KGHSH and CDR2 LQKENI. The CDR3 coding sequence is TGTGCCAGCTCACCACCGTCTTCAATTTCTTCGTCGACTGAAGCTTTCTTT. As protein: CASSPPSSISSSTEAFF.

The DNA of the CDR3 is TGTGCCAGCAGCTTTTCAGGGGTTTATGGCTACACCTTC. It translates to CASSFSGVYGYTF. The genes are TRBV5-4 and TRBJ1-2; possibly TRBD1 for D (6 bases). This CDR3 spans 13 amino acids. With 2 bases removed from V and 5 bases from J, the gap between germline ends came to 10 bases. Germline V lookup: CDR1 SGHNT, CDR2 YYREEE (reference sequence).

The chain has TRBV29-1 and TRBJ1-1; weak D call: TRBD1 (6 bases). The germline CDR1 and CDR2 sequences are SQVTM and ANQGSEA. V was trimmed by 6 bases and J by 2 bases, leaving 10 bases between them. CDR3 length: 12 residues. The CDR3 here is CSVAGQNTEAFF. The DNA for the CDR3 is TGCAGCGTGGCGGGACAAAACACTGAAGCTTTCTTT.